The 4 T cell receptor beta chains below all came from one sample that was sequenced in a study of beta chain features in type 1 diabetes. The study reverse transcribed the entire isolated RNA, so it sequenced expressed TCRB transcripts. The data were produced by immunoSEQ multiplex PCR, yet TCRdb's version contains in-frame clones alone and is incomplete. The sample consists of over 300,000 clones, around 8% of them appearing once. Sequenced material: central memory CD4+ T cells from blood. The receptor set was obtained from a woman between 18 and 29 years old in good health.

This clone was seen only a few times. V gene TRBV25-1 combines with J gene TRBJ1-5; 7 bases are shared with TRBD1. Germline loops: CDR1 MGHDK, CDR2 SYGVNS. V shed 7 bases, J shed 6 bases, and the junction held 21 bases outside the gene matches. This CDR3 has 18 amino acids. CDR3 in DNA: TGTGCCAGCAACCGACAGGGCCACATAATGGCCGAAAGTCAGCCCCAGCATTTT. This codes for CASNRQGHIMAESQPQHF.

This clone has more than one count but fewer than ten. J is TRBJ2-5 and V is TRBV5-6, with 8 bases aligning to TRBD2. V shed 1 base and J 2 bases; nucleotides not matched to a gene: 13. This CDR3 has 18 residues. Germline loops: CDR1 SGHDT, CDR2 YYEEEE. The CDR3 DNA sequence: TGTGCCAGCAGCTTGCTGGCGGGAGGCCCTTTAAGTCAAGAGACCCAGTACTTC. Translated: CASSLLAGGPLSQETQYF.

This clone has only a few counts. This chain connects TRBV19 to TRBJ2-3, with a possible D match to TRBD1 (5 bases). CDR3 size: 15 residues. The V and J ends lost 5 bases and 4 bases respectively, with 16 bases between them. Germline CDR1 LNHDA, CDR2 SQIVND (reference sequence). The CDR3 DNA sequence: TGTGCCAGTAGTGGGTCCGGACACACCTCAGATACGCAGTATTTT. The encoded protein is CASSGSGHTSDTQYF.

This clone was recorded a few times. CDR3 amino acids: CASSLVAGPTFYEQYF. In DNA, the CDR3 is TGTGCCAGCAGCTTGGTGGCGGGACCTACCTTCTACGAGCAGTACTTC. V usage is TRBV5-5 and J usage is TRBJ2-7; a possible D gene is TRBD2 (6 bases). Germline V CDR1 and CDR2: SGHKS, YYEKEE (reference sequence). The CDR3 has 16 amino acids. V was cut by 0 bases and J by 3 bases, with 16 bases left in between.